These 31 T cell receptor beta chains came from one sample sequenced in a study of cytomegalovirus exposure and HLA in healthy donors. The PCR contained 60 Vbeta and 13 Jbeta primers. Produced via immunoSEQ multiplex PCR; TCRdb's table is partial and in-frame only. This table has some 200,000 clones, roughly 80% appearing once. The sample comprised PBMCs. These receptors all stem from a man between 45 and 60 years old in good health and CMV-seronegative.

The chain couples TRBV10-2 to TRBJ2-1; maybe TRBD2 (5 bases). Germline assignment: CDR1 WSHSY and CDR2 SAAADI. V was clipped by 0 bases and J by 9 bases, with 12 bases between them. This CDR3 comprises 14 residues. The chain's CDR3 is CASSESIGLSEQFF. The CDR3, as DNA: TGCGCCAGCAGTGAGTCGATTGGACTTTCTGAGCAGTTCTTC.

The chain links TRBV4-1 to TRBJ2-2; TRBD1 matches 10 bases. V lost 1 base, J lost 4 bases, and 6 bases stayed unmatched. This CDR3 has 17 residues. CDR1 is MGHRA and CDR2 is YSYEKL in the germline V gene. CDR3 in DNA: TGCGCCAGCAGCCAAGGCCCTAGGACAGGGGGCACCGGGGAGCTGTTTTTT. Translated: CASSQGPRTGGTGELFF.

Comment on this clone: A junction end diverges from the germline sequence, so it may reflect a read error. V is TRBV7-9 and J is TRBJ1-4; the D gene is possibly TRBD1 (5 bases). The CDR3 is made up of 17 amino acids. Germline V gives CDR1 SEHNR, CDR2 FQNEAQ (reference sequence). The DNA for the CDR3 is TGTTCCAGCAGACGCGCACGTAGGGACTCTAAGGAAGAAAAACTGTTTTTT. Protein product: CSSRRARRDSKEEKLFF. Looking up the rest from reference TRBV7-9 and TRBJ1-4 gives the full variable domain: DTGVSQNPRHKITKRGQNVTFRCDPISEHNRLYWYRQTLGQGPEFLTYFQNEAQLEKSRLLSDRFSAERPKGSFSTLEIQRTEQGDSAMYLCSSRRARRDSKEEKLFFGSGTQLSVL.

In this sample, this clone turned up a few times. The V call is TRBV15, the J call TRBJ1-1, with D maybe TRBD1 (5 bases). There are 15 residues in the CDR3. Germline CDR1 reads LNHNV; CDR2 reads YYDKDF (reference sequence). The V end was cut by 1 base, the J end by 4 bases, with 13 bases between. CDR3 nucleotides: TGTGCCACCAGCAGAGCTACAGGCCCAGGCACTGAAGCTTTCTTT. It codes for CATSRATGPGTEAFF.

The V and J genes are TRBV4-3 and TRBJ1-6, with 9 bases identical to TRBD1. Germline V lookup: CDR1 LGHNA, CDR2 YSLEER. The CDR3 has 16 amino acids. The J segment lost 5 bases and the V segment lost 3 bases, leaving 5 bases of the junction unmatched. Here the CDR3 DNA reads TGCGCCAGCAGCCAGGGGGACAGGGCCAATAATTCACCCCTCCACTTT. Its translation is CASSQGDRANNSPLHF.

The rearrangement joins TRBV29-1 to TRBJ1-2; no clear D. The V end lost 1 base, the J end lost 6 bases, and 6 bases lay between the germline ends. The CDR3 consists of 11 residues. Germline V gene lookup returns CDR1 SQVTM and CDR2 ANQGSEA. The CDR3 sequence is CSVEGRDGYTF. CDR3 bases: TGCAGCGTTGAAGGTCGAGATGGCTACACCTTC.

The CDR3 is CASRPGQKNQPQHF. In DNA form, the CDR3 reads TGTGCCAGCAGGCCGGGACAGAAAAATCAGCCCCAGCATTTT. The chain combines TRBV27 with TRBJ1-5; 7 bases are a match to TRBD1. This CDR3 is built from 14 residues. V was clipped by 6 bases and J by 4 bases; unmatched bases: 6. From germline, CDR1 is MNHEY and CDR2 SMNVEV (reference sequence).

The genes are TRBV11-2 and TRBJ1-6, with D maybe TRBD1 (5 bases). From germline, CDR1 is SGHAT and CDR2 FQNNGV. The CDR3 spans 15 residues. V lost 5 bases and J 10 bases, leaving 18 bases between the germline ends. In DNA form, the CDR3 reads TGTGCCAGCAGCCAGCAGGGTAAAGGGGTCTCACCCCTCCACTTT. Its translation is CASSQQGKGVSPLHF.

This rearrangement joins TRBV6-5 to TRBJ1-1; D is unresolved. This CDR3 is built from 12 residues. Germline V gives CDR1 MNHEY, CDR2 SVGAGI. The germline V and J ends were trimmed by 5 bases and 10 bases, with 14 bases remaining between them. CDR3 DNA: TGTGCCAGCAGTCCACCCCGGGGAATAGCTTTCTTT. Protein product: CASSPPRGIAFF.

The chain has TRBV19 and TRBJ1-2, with D perhaps TRBD1 (5 bases). V was trimmed by 1 base and J by 4 bases, leaving 13 bases between them. The germline V gene has CDR1 LNHDA and CDR2 SQIVND (reference sequence). The CDR3 has 15 residues. Written as DNA, the CDR3 is TGTGCCAGTAGTATAGGCCGGGGGATAATCTATGGCTACACCTTC. This encodes CASSIGRGIIYGYTF.

This chain uses TRBV4-3 with TRBJ1-1; 9 bases map to TRBD1. Unmatched junction bases numbered 10, after V lost 4 bases and J lost 7 bases. Germline CDR1 LGHNA, CDR2 YSLEER. This CDR3 spans 15 amino acids. CDR3 sequence (DNA): TGCGCCAGCAGCCTTGGGGACAGGGATGCTGTTGAAGCTTTCTTT. It translates to CASSLGDRDAVEAFF.

On this clone: The same CDR3 is also encoded by other DNA sequences in this sample. The chain couples TRBV4-2 to TRBJ2-2; 9 bases are a match to TRBD2. V lost 0 bases, J lost 4 bases, and 6 bases stayed unmatched. The CDR3 has 17 amino acids. Germline V lookup: CDR1 LGHNA, CDR2 YNFKEQ. This CDR3 is CASSQEVLAGRTGELFF. The CDR3 coding sequence is TGTGCCAGCAGCCAAGAGGTTCTAGCGGGGCGCACCGGGGAGCTGTTTTTT.

This clone has a handful of counts. V and J are TRBV15 and TRBJ2-3, with 9 bases aligning to TRBD2. V shed 4 bases and J 5 bases; nucleotides not matched to a gene: 13. The CDR3 totals 17 residues. Germline loops: CDR1 LNHNV, CDR2 YYDKDF (reference sequence). The CDR3 loop reads CATSIGLQRGAKDTQYF. The CDR3 nucleotides read TGTGCCACCAGCATCGGCCTGCAGCGGGGGGCAAAAGATACGCAGTATTTT. The whole variable domain, remainder taken from reference TRBV15 and TRBJ2-3, is DAMVIQNPRYQVTQFGKPVTLSCSQTLNHNVMYWYQQKSSQAPKLLFHYYDKDFNNEADTPDNFQSRRPNTSFCFLDIRSPGLGDTAMYLCATSIGLQRGAKDTQYFGPGTRLTVL.

V is TRBV7-2 and J is TRBJ2-1; 10 bases map to TRBD2. Germline V gives CDR1 SGHTA, CDR2 FQGNSA. The CDR3 loop spans 15 amino acids. With 5 bases clipped from V and 4 bases from J, the junction kept 5 bases outside the gene matches. The CDR3 is CASSGSGGIYNEQFF. Written as DNA, the CDR3 is TGTGCCAGCAGCGGTAGCGGGGGGATTTACAATGAGCAGTTCTTC.

The rearrangement joins TRBV30 to TRBJ2-1, with TRBD1 as a possible D gene (7 bases). There are 15 residues in the CDR3. Per germline, CDR1 GTSNPN and CDR2 SVGIG (reference sequence). Trimming took 0 bases from V and 7 from J, leaving 16 bases between them. The CDR3 DNA reads as TGTGCCTGGAGTGTACGGGCAGGGGGGTGGAATGAGCAGTTCTTC. Protein sequence: CAWSVRAGGWNEQFF.

The rearrangement uses TRBV5-5 and TRBJ1-2; 8 bases agree with TRBD1. The germline V gene encodes CDR1 SGHKS and CDR2 YYEKEE (reference sequence). This CDR3 is 15 amino acids long. The ends lost 3 bases at V and 8 bases at J; junction bases unmatched: 12. The DNA for the CDR3 is TGTGCCAGCAGCTCGGAAGATGACAGGGGAAACGGCTACACCTTC. This sequence encodes CASSSEDDRGNGYTF.

This rearrangement joins TRBV6-1 to TRBJ2-5; 12 nucleotides align to TRBD2. Germline assignment: CDR1 MNHNS and CDR2 SASEGT. The CDR3 sequence is 14 residues long. V shed 6 bases, J shed 5 bases, and the junction held 4 bases outside the gene matches. CDR3 DNA: TGTGCCAGCAGCTTACTAGCGGGGGGTGAGACCCAGTACTTC. Translating it yields CASSLLAGGETQYF.

The chain has TRBV7-7 and TRBJ2-7, with 9 bases matching TRBD1. The CDR3 is 18 residues long. Trimming at V came to 5 bases and at J to 5 bases, leaving 19 bases not matched to a gene. Germline CDR1 SSHAT, CDR2 FNYEAQ (reference sequence). The CDR3 DNA sequence: TGTGCCAGCAGCCCCCTTGGTGTTTGGGGACAGGGAAGGCACGAGCAGTACTTC. Residues: CASSPLGVWGQGRHEQYF.

The chain joins TRBV5-6 to TRBJ1-2; D perhaps matches TRBD1 (5 bases). Trimming pared 0 bases from V and 7 bases from J, leaving 13 bases between. CDR3 size: 14 residues. Germline CDR1 SGHDT, CDR2 YYEEEE. The CDR3 DNA follows: TGTGCCAGCAGCTTGGTTTCCGGGGGTGGTGGCTACACCTTC. Protein sequence: CASSLVSGGGGYTF.

This clone has just one count. The rearrangement uses TRBV30 and TRBJ1-2; D uncertain. The CDR3 runs 14 residues. The germline CDR1 and CDR2 sequences are GTSNPN and SVGIG (reference sequence). V was pared by 1 base and J by 0 bases, with 9 bases between. This chain's CDR3 is CAWSDSHANYGYTF. CDR3 sequence (DNA): TGTGCCTGGAGTGACAGTCACGCTAACTATGGCTACACCTTC. Combining the CDR3 with reference TRBV30 and TRBJ1-2 gives the whole variable domain SQTIHQWPATLVQPVGSPLSLECTVEGTSNPNLYWYRQAAGRGLQLLFYSVGIGQISSEVPQNLSASRPQDRQFILSSKKLLLSDSGFYLCAWSDSHANYGYTFGSGTRLTVV.

The V gene is TRBV7-9, the J gene TRBJ1-1; 9 bases fit TRBD1. This CDR3 contains 13 residues. Looked up from germline, CDR1 is SEHNR and CDR2 is FQNEAQ (reference sequence). J gave up 8 bases and V 0 bases, and 1 base lay outside the gene matches. The CDR3 nucleotides are TGTGCCAGCAGCTTAGCGGGACAGGGAGAAGCTTTCTTT. The encoded protein is CASSLAGQGEAFF.

This chain uses TRBV4-1 with TRBJ1-5; 7 bases fit TRBD1. Per germline, CDR1 MGHRA and CDR2 YSYEKL. The V gene end was trimmed by 4 bases and the J gene end by 2 bases; junction bases not matched to a gene: 8. The CDR3 contains 16 residues. CDR3 sequence (DNA): TGCGCCAGCAGCCCCACGACAGGGTTTGGCAATCAGCCCCAGCATTTT. It translates to CASSPTTGFGNQPQHF.

The CDR3 nucleotides read TGTGCCAGCAGCTTAGAGCACGAGCAGTACTTC. It translates to CASSLEHEQYF. The rearrangement links TRBV7-9 to TRBJ2-7, with no clear D. The CDR3 sequence is 11 residues long. Germline V lookup: CDR1 SEHNR, CDR2 FQNEAQ (reference sequence). V lost 1 base and J lost 5, with 3 bases in between.

The gene calls are TRBV5-4 and TRBJ2-5, with 7 bases aligning to TRBD1. The CDR3 loop spans 15 amino acids. J gave up 3 bases and V 4 bases, and 9 bases lay outside the gene matches. The germline V gene encodes CDR1 SGHNT and CDR2 YYREEE (reference sequence). The DNA of the CDR3 is TGTGCCAGCAGCCCCGGGACAGTAGGTGAAGAGACCCAGTACTTC. Translated, it gives CASSPGTVGEETQYF.

The J gene is TRBJ2-3, the V gene TRBV27, with D perhaps TRBD1 (5 bases). Trimming stripped 10 bases from V and 11 bases from J, with 22 bases between. CDR1 MNHEY and CDR2 SMNVEV come from the germline V gene (reference sequence). The CDR3 totals 13 residues. This chain's CDR3 is CATTGPKGVVQYF. The CDR3 coding sequence is TGTGCCACCACCGGGCCCAAAGGGGTTGTGCAGTATTTT.

The rearrangement joins TRBV27 to TRBJ1-5; no clear D. The CDR3 is 14 residues long. Trimming stripped 9 bases from V and 11 bases from J, with 23 bases between. In germline, CDR1 is MNHEY, CDR2 SMNVEV (reference sequence). CDR3 in amino acids: CASSTAVGQEAQHF. The CDR3, as DNA: TGTGCCAGTAGCACGGCCGTCGGCCAGGAGGCCCAGCATTTT.

The chain has TRBV19 and TRBJ2-1, with 8 bases matching TRBD1. The V and J ends lost 6 bases and 8 bases, in that order; junction bases with no gene match: 9. The CDR3 has 14 amino acids. The germline V gene has CDR1 LNHDA and CDR2 SQIVND (reference sequence). DNA of the CDR3: TGTGCCAGTAGGAGGCAGGGGGCTCCGGATGAGCAGTTCTTC. Protein product: CASRRQGAPDEQFF. Using reference TRBV19 and TRBJ2-1 for the parts outside the CDR3, the full variable domain is DGGITQSPKYLFRKEGQNVTLSCEQNLNHDAMYWYRQDPGQGLRLIYYSQIVNDFQKGDIAEGYSVSREKKESFPLTVTSAQKNPTAFYLCASRRQGAPDEQFFGPGTRLTVL.

The V and J genes are TRBV13 and TRBJ2-7; D is uncertain. The germline V gene has CDR1 PRHDT and CDR2 FYEKMQ (reference sequence). V lost 2 bases and J lost 3, with 5 bases in between. The CDR3 totals 12 residues. In nucleotides, the CDR3 is TGTGCCAGCAGCTTACGAGACTACGAGCAGTACTTC. Protein: CASSLRDYEQYF.

V usage is TRBV30 and J usage is TRBJ2-5, with D possibly matching TRBD2 (5 bases). Per the germline V gene, CDR1 is GTSNPN and CDR2 is SVGIG (reference sequence). Trimming cost V 4 bases and J 3 bases, with 9 bases left between them. The CDR3 totals 12 residues. CDR3 sequence: CAWKRLEETQYF. The CDR3 bases are TGTGCCTGGAAGCGGTTAGAAGAGACCCAGTACTTC.

This chain uses TRBV5-6 with TRBJ1-4, with D possibly matching TRBD1 (5 bases). Between the trimmed V and J ends, which lost 3 bases and 0 bases, there was a span of 18 bases. Germline-derived CDR1 and CDR2 are SGHDT and YYEEEE. The CDR3 is 18 residues long. CDR3 sequence reads: CASSSTGGRLATNEKLFF. The CDR3 DNA reads as TGTGCCAGCAGCTCGACTGGGGGGAGGCTTGCAACTAATGAAAAACTGTTTTTT.

The V gene is TRBV7-9, the J gene TRBJ1-2, with D hard to call. V lost 5 bases and J 5 bases, leaving 15 bases between the germline ends. Germline-derived CDR1 and CDR2 are SEHNR and FQNEAQ (reference sequence). There are 14 residues in the CDR3. The CDR3 protein is CASSAAGGPYGYTF. CDR3 nucleotide sequence: TGTGCCAGCAGCGCGGCGGGAGGTCCGTATGGCTACACCTTC. Full variable domain (missing parts from reference TRBV7-9 and TRBJ1-2): DTGVSQNPRHKITKRGQNVTFRCDPISEHNRLYWYRQTLGQGPEFLTYFQNEAQLEKSRLLSDRFSAERPKGSFSTLEIQRTEQGDSAMYLCASSAAGGPYGYTFGSGTRLTVV.